Listed here is a single T cell receptor beta chain. The repertoire was sequenced with immunoSEQ multiplex PCR; TCRdb's copy has only in-frame clones and lacks some. The table includes some 150,000 clones, 75% to 95% detected once. The CDR3 has 13 amino acids. Deletions cut 4 bases from V and 8 bases from J, with 15 bases between. Germline V gene lookup returns CDR1 SGHRS and CDR2 YFSETQ. The data were taken from a study of control samples from healthy donors and cancer patients. This receptor was obtained from a man younger than 45 in good health. The sequencing input was blood. The chain carries TRBV5-1 and TRBJ1-2, with D tentatively TRBD1 (5 bases). Here the CDR3 reads CASSPGTDRGYTF. The CDR3 DNA follows: TGCGCCAGCAGCCCCGGGACGGATAGAGGCTACACCTTC. Full variable domain (outside the CDR3, taken from reference TRBV5-1 and TRBJ1-2): KAGVTQTPRYLIKTRGQQVTLSCSPISGHRSVSWYQQTPGQGLQFLFEYFSETQRNKGNFPGRFSGRQFSNSRSEMNVSTLELGDSALYLCASSPGTDRGYTFGSGTRLTVV.